The 6 T cell receptor beta chains listed next were all sequenced from one sample in a study of blood T cell repertoires in COVID-19 (dated by TCRdb to about 2020). Libraries were prepared through the immunoSEQ multiplex PCR assay. In TCRdb, the immuneACCESS table is reduced to in-frame sequences with V and J assigned. These tables do not hold every clone; where another copy was compared, an unresolved V gene accounts for under half, and the others remain unexplained. In this sample the table shows around 240,000 clones, approximately 84% of which occur a single time. The top ten hold 1.9% of the sample. The sample taken for sequencing was peripheral blood. The source is a woman older than 75 with acute or convalescent COVID-19.

The gene calls are TRBV10-2 and TRBJ2-1; 11 nucleotides align to TRBD2. The CDR3 contains 16 residues. Germline CDR1 and CDR2: WSHSY and SAAADI. J lost 4 bases, V lost 4 bases, and 6 bases had no gene match. CDR3: CASSGSGTSGYNEQFF. CDR3 nucleotides: TGCGCCAGCAGTGGGAGTGGGACTAGCGGATACAATGAGCAGTTCTTC.

This clone was picked up one time. The CDR3 coding sequence is TGTGCCAGCAGCTACCGGCCGGGGGAGGGTTCTGGGGCCAACGTCCTGACTTTC. Residues: CASSYRPGEGSGANVLTF. This sequence joins TRBV7-3 and TRBJ2-6; TRBD2 aligns across 7 bases. The CDR3 is 18 residues long. CDR1 is SGHTA and CDR2 is FQGTGA in the germline V gene. The junction had 10 bases not matched to a gene; V was cut back by 4 bases and J by 1 base.

This sequence joins TRBV7-6 and TRBJ2-1; D not resolved. CDR3 length: 15 residues. Trimming took 4 bases from V and 9 from J, leaving 19 bases between them. Germline values: CDR1 SGHVS, CDR2 FNYEAQ. In DNA form, the CDR3 reads TGTGCCAGCAGCTCTAGTCCGGCCCAAGGATTTGAGCAGTTCTTC. Protein product: CASSSSPAQGFEQFF.

This sequence joins TRBV6-1 and TRBJ2-7; possibly TRBD2 for D (7 bases). Trimming took off 2 bases at V and 4 bases at J, with 12 bases between the two ends. Germline assignment: CDR1 MNHNS and CDR2 SASEGT. CDR3 length: 14 amino acids. The CDR3 sequence is CASSERRGGYEQYF. The CDR3 DNA follows: TGTGCCAGCAGTGAAAGGAGGGGGGGGTACGAGCAGTACTTC.

The V gene is TRBV19, the J gene TRBJ2-7; 7 positions agree with TRBD1. The V and J ends lost 6 bases and 4 bases, in that order; junction bases with no gene match: 12. The germline V gene encodes CDR1 LNHDA and CDR2 SQIVND (reference sequence). The length of the CDR3 is 15 residues. CDR3 in amino acids: CASSRGRQGIYEQYF. The CDR3 region has the DNA TGTGCCAGTAGCCGGGGTCGACAGGGTATTTACGAGCAGTACTTC.

This chain connects TRBV5-1 to TRBJ2-7; 7 bases are shared with TRBD1. The V segment lost 7 bases and the J segment 6 bases; nucleotides outside the gene matches: 13. Germline CDR1 reads SGHRS; CDR2 reads YFSETQ. The length of the CDR3 is 14 residues. As DNA, the CDR3 is TGCGCCAGCCGAACCGGGACAGTGTTGATCGAGCAGTACTTC. This sequence encodes CASRTGTVLIEQYF.